Listed below are T cell receptor beta chains from one sample, sequenced in a study of CD8+ T cells in alopecia areata. Profiling relied on immunoSEQ multiplex PCR, and the TCRdb table lists in-frame clones only, not all of them. The sample holds more than 140,000 clones, roughly nine tenths seen once. The sample was CD8+ T cells sorted from blood, taken at week 4, from a patient treated with tofacitinib. All receptors come from a human donor with alopecia areata. The CDR3 runs from the conserved cysteine through the conserved F or W. Each record gives: V gene, D gene, J gene, CDR3 protein. The D gene is left open where the match is weak.

>TRBV27|NA|TRBJ1-1
CASSQYPSTEAFF
>TRBV2|TRBD1|TRBJ1-2
CASRDRGGSYGYTF
>TRBV10-3|NA|TRBJ2-7
CAIRQPGHEQYF
>TRBV7-7|NA|TRBJ2-3
CASSLDSAELIQYF
>TRBV7-6|NA|TRBJ2-2
CASSLAAGMGTGELFF
>TRBV19|NA|TRBJ2-7
CASSDHSYEQYF
>TRBV28|NA|TRBJ2-1
CASSYDEQFF
>TRBV9|NA|TRBJ1-1
CASSVAGRGDTEAFF
>TRBV9|NA|TRBJ1-5
CASSVGGSVNQPQHF
>TRBV4-1|TRBD2|TRBJ2-7
CASSQETGGPYEQYF
>TRBV7-9|NA|TRBJ2-3
CASSRDTQYF